This is a list of T cell receptor beta chains from one sample in a study of cytomegalovirus exposure and HLA in healthy donors. The protocol was immunoSEQ multiplex PCR, while the TCRdb copy is restricted to in-frame clones and leaves out a portion. The table lists about 200,000 clones, 82% of them singletons. Sequenced sample: PBMCs. These receptors were collected from a woman aged 40 to 50 in good health and CMV-seronegative. The CDR3 runs from the conserved cysteine through the conserved F or W. The D gene is left open where the match is weak. A clone size is listed for some rows: how often the clone was seen (once, few, many), or a class if it is expanded.

v_call	d_call	clone_size	j_call	cdr3_aa	cdr3_nt
TRBV11-2	.	.	TRBJ2-5	CASSFSGGEQTQYF	TGTGCCAGCAGTTTCTCTGGGGGCGAACAGACCCAGTACTTC
TRBV7-9	.	.	TRBJ2-5	CASSQYQETQYF	TGTGCCAGCAGCCAGTACCAAGAGACCCAGTACTTC
TRBV28	.	.	TRBJ1-2	CASSFRSGPNYGYTF	TGTGCCAGCAGTTTCCGATCTGGGCCTAACTATGGCTACACCTTC
TRBV5-1	.	.	TRBJ2-7	CASSAGGVYEQYF	TGCGCCAGCAGCGCCGGAGGGGTATACGAGCAGTACTTC
TRBV4-1	TRBD1	.	TRBJ2-7	CASNPGQGIIHEQYF	TGCGCCAGCAACCCGGGACAGGGGATAATCCACGAGCAGTACTTC
TRBV29-1	TRBD1	.	TRBJ2-7	CSVGTGIYEQYF	TGCAGCGTTGGGACAGGGATCTACGAGCAGTACTTC
TRBV30	.	.	TRBJ1-2	CAGSVLRARGYTF	TGTGCCGGGTCCGTCCTCAGGGCGCGTGGCTACACCTTC
TRBV6-4	.	.	TRBJ2-1	CASSGLAESGYNEQFF	TGTGCCAGCAGTGGGCTTGCGGAGAGTGGCTACAATGAGCAGTTCTTC
TRBV7-9	TRBD1	once	TRBJ2-7	CASSPTGSEQYF	TGTGCCAGCAGCCCGACAGGGAGCGAGCAGTACTTC
TRBV7-3	.	once	TRBJ2-2	CASSLTGGSRELFF	TGTGCCAGCAGCTTAACGGGGGGTTCCCGGGAGCTGTTTTTT
TRBV2	TRBD1	few	TRBJ1-2	CASSEDEGADGYTF	TGTGCCAGCAGTGAAGACGAGGGGGCAGATGGCTACACCTTC
TRBV30	.	few	TRBJ2-2	CAWSVFQGGTGELFF	TGTGCCTGGAGTGTATTCCAGGGAGGAACCGGGGAGCTGTTTTTT
TRBV14	.	.	TRBJ2-5	CASSLDRWQETQYF	TGTGCCAGCAGCCTCGACAGGTGGCAAGAGACCCAGTACTTC
TRBV5-1	.	.	TRBJ2-3	CASSPFSTDTQYF	TGCGCCAGCAGCCCATTTAGCACAGATACGCAGTATTTT
TRBV15	.	.	TRBJ1-4	CATSRAEGKLFF	TGTGCCACCAGCAGGGCGGAAGGAAAACTGTTTTTT
TRBV10-3	.	.	TRBJ1-6	CAISFSPGRKDSPLHF	TGTGCCATCAGTTTTTCGCCAGGGAGGAAGGATTCACCCCTCCACTTT
TRBV19	.	.	TRBJ2-1	CASKRPGNNEQFF	TGTGCCAGTAAACGGCCAGGAAACAATGAGCAGTTCTTC
TRBV19	.	.	TRBJ2-3	CASIGDTDTQYF	TGTGCCAGTATAGGGGACACAGATACGCAGTATTTT
TRBV6-1	.	.	TRBJ1-2	CASSEGSTYGYTF	TGTGCCAGCAGTGAAGGGAGTACCTATGGCTACACCTTC
TRBV6-5	.	.	TRBJ2-7	CASSYGDSTYEQYF	TGTGCCAGCAGTTACGGTGACAGCACCTACGAGCAGTACTTC
TRBV11-3	TRBD1	.	TRBJ2-6	CASSLSRGQGSGANVLTF	TGTGCCAGCAGCCTAAGCCGCGGACAGGGTTCTGGGGCCAACGTCCTGACTTTC
TRBV7-9	.	.	TRBJ1-3	CASSQLVSGNTIYF	TGTGCCAGCAGCCAACTAGTTTCTGGAAACACCATATATTTT
TRBV28	.	few	TRBJ1-1	CASSPPPRAAEAFF	TGTGCCAGCAGTCCCCCCCCGAGGGCAGCAGAAGCTTTCTTT
TRBV2	.	.	TRBJ1-5	CASSAQGSNQPQHF	TGTGCCAGCAGTGCTCAGGGGAGCAATCAGCCCCAGCATTTT
TRBV30	.	once	TRBJ2-7	CASGHTLYEQYF	TGTGCTTCGGGACACACATTATACGAGCAGTACTTC
TRBV23-1	TRBD1	.	TRBJ1-5	CASSRHLGQGHRGNQPQHF	TGCGCCAGCAGTCGACACCTAGGACAGGGGCATCGAGGCAATCAGCCCCAGCATTTT
TRBV7-9	.	.	TRBJ2-3	CSSSLGGRSADTQYF	TGTTCCAGCAGCTTAGGGGGGAGGTCGGCAGATACGCAGTATTTT
TRBV5-1	TRBD1	.	TRBJ2-1	CASSPGQGSYNEQFF	TGCGCCAGCAGCCCGGGACAGGGGTCCTACAATGAGCAGTTCTTC
TRBV25-1	TRBD2	.	TRBJ2-2	CASSDLVLAGGPTGELFF	TGTGCCAGCAGTGACCTTGTTCTAGCGGGAGGGCCCACCGGGGAGCTGTTTTTT
TRBV18	.	.	TRBJ2-5	CASSPNEGLGETQYF	TGTGCCAGCTCACCGAATGAGGGTTTAGGGGAGACCCAGTACTTC
TRBV19	TRBD1	.	TRBJ1-2	CASSIPTGSGGYTF	TGTGCCAGTAGTATCCCGACAGGGTCGGGTGGCTACACCTTC
TRBV18	.	.	TRBJ1-5	CASSPMAGIGTNQPQHF	TGTGCCAGCTCACCAATGGCAGGTATAGGAACCAATCAGCCCCAGCATTTT
TRBV4-2	TRBD2	.	TRBJ2-7	CASSQDLGGSLYEQYF	TGTGCCAGCAGCCAAGATTTAGGCGGGAGTCTCTACGAGCAGTACTTC
TRBV30	.	.	TRBJ2-1	CAWSVLAPYNEQFF	TGTGCCTGGAGTGTCCTAGCTCCCTACAATGAGCAGTTCTTC
TRBV5-4	.	.	TRBJ2-1	CASSWGEYSTGQFF	TGTGCCAGCAGCTGGGGCGAATATTCTACCGGGCAGTTCTTC
TRBV2	.	once	TRBJ2-7	CASLGQGSYEQYF	TGTGCCAGCTTGGGGCAGGGTTCCTACGAGCAGTACTTC
TRBV11-2	.	.	TRBJ1-1	CASSFEGDIGIVAFF	TGTGCCAGCAGCTTCGAAGGGGACATAGGGATTGTAGCTTTCTTT
TRBV30	TRBD1	.	TRBJ1-6	CAWSPGQGYNSPLHF	TGTGCCTGGTCCCCGGGACAGGGGTATAATTCACCCCTCCACTTT
TRBV25-1	.	.	TRBJ1-5	CASSESRHSNQPQHF	TGTGCCAGCAGTGAATCGCGCCATAGCAATCAGCCCCAGCATTTT
TRBV2	TRBD2	.	TRBJ2-1	CASIGLAGGYNEQFF	TGTGCCAGCATCGGACTAGCGGGAGGGTACAATGAGCAGTTCTTC
TRBV5-5	TRBD2	.	TRBJ2-7	CASSLVTSGVYEQYF	TGTGCCAGCAGCTTGGTGACTAGCGGGGTCTACGAGCAGTACTTC
TRBV10-3	TRBD1	.	TRBJ2-1	CAISELQDRERVF	TGTGCCATCAGTGAGCTGCAGGACAGGGAGCGAGTCTTC
TRBV18	TRBD2	once	TRBJ2-7	CASSPQDRTSGSYEQYF	TGTGCCAGCTCACCTCAAGACCGGACTAGCGGGAGCTACGAGCAGTACTTC
TRBV7-2	.	.	TRBJ2-7	CASSPPTRGSEYEQYF	TGTGCCAGCAGCCCCCCCACTCGGGGGAGCGAGTACGAGCAGTACTTC
TRBV5-1	.	.	TRBJ1-1	CASSLNGGTNTEAFF	TGCGCCAGCAGCTTGAACGGCGGGACGAACACTGAAGCTTTCTTT
TRBV5-1	TRBD1	.	TRBJ2-4	CASSSPPTTGLAKNIQYF	TGCGCCAGCAGCTCGCCCCCCACGACAGGGTTGGCCAAAAACATTCAGTACTTC
TRBV6-6	.	.	TRBJ1-5	CASSLQGSSSQPQHF	TGTGCCAGCAGTCTTCAGGGGAGTTCTTCTCAGCCCCAGCATTTT
TRBV12-5	.	.	TRBJ2-4	CASGRRTRGGRNIQYF	TGTGCTAGTGGCCGGAGAACAAGGGGGGGAAGAAACATTCAGTACTTC